The next 25 T cell receptor beta chains were all read from a single sample in a study of patients and donors after allogeneic stem cell transplantation. One entry per CDR3 protein results from TCRdb running MiXCR on the RT-PCR reads. The data show about 87,000 distinct CDR3 sequences, around 5% seen once. Sequencing was carried out using blood, either unsorted or a sorted T cell fraction (not recorded which). All receptors derive from a human donor who was either an allogeneic HSCT recipient or a stem cell or donor lymphocyte infusion donor (not recorded which). It is not recorded whose cells these are; they may come from a transplant donor.

CDR3 sequence reads: CASNRGGAYEQYF. The CDR3 DNA is TGTGCCAGCAACAGAGGTGGAGCCTACGAGCAGTACTTC. The chain carries TRBV9 and TRBJ2-7; D unclear. Trimming took 6 bases from V and 2 from J, leaving 12 bases between them. The germline gives CDR1 SGDLS, CDR2 YYNGEE. This CDR3 contains 13 residues. The full variable domain, in which reference TRBV9 and TRBJ2-7 provide the parts outside the CDR3, is DSGVTQTPKHLITATGQRVTLRCSPRSGDLSVYWYQQSLDQGLQFLIQYYNGEERAKGNILERFSAQQFPDLHSELNLSSLELGDSALYFCASNRGGAYEQYFGPGTRLTVT.

This clonotype was recorded many times. V gene TRBV24-1 combines with J gene TRBJ2-5; weak D call: TRBD2 (5 bases). The ends were cut back, 2 bases at V and 2 bases at J, with 8 bases in the middle. Germline-derived CDR1 and CDR2 are KGHDR and SFDVKD. This CDR3 contains 14 residues. For the CDR3, the DNA is TGTGCCACCAGTGATTCAGGCGGGCAAGAGACCCAGTACTTC. It yields the protein CATSDSGGQETQYF.

This clonotype has at least ten counts. This sequence joins TRBV5-4 and TRBJ2-5; no reliable D call. CDR3 length: 14 residues. Looked up from germline, CDR1 is SGHNT and CDR2 is YYREEE (reference sequence). Trimming left V 0 bases short and J 0 bases short, with 6 bases between. The CDR3 DNA follows: TGTGCCAGCAGCTTGGACAGCTACCAAGAGACCCAGTACTTC. Its protein product is CASSLDSYQETQYF.

This sequence joins TRBV5-4 and TRBJ1-2; D ambiguous. From germline, CDR1 is SGHNT and CDR2 YYREEE (reference sequence). The CDR3 spans 14 residues. V shed 0 bases and J shed 2 bases, with 8 bases lying between them. CDR3 nucleotide sequence: TGTGCCAGCAGCTTGGGCAGCCAGAACTATGGCTACACCTTC. Protein product: CASSLGSQNYGYTF.

This clonotype was seen a few times. V gene TRBV11-2 combines with J gene TRBJ2-5, with 13 nucleotides matching TRBD2. Looked up from germline, CDR1 is SGHAT and CDR2 is FQNNGV. V was clipped by 4 bases and J by 2 bases; unmatched bases: 4. There are 16 residues in the CDR3. CDR3 amino acids: CASSSRLAGGQETQYF. CDR3 bases: TGTGCCAGCAGCTCCAGACTAGCGGGGGGTCAAGAGACCCAGTACTTC.

In this sample, this clonotype turned up many times. The chain uses TRBV4-2 and TRBJ1-1, with 7 nucleotides matching TRBD1. Trimming cost V 5 bases and J 1 base; bases outside gene matches: 7. The CDR3 has 15 amino acids. The germline CDR1 and CDR2 sequences are LGHNA and YNFKEQ. The DNA for the CDR3 is TGTGCCAGCAGCGAGATGGGACAGCGGAACACTGAAGCTTTCTTT. This encodes CASSEMGQRNTEAFF.

This clonotype has ten or more counts. The V call is TRBV20-1, the J call TRBJ1-4; no definite D call. V lost 1 base and J 9 bases, leaving 6 bases between the germline ends. The germline CDR1 and CDR2 sequences are DFQATT and SNEGSKA (reference sequence). This CDR3 comprises 11 residues. The CDR3 sequence: CSARGSKKLFF. DNA for the CDR3: TGCAGTGCTAGAGGTTCTAAAAAACTGTTTTTT.

The chain recombines TRBV18 with TRBJ2-2; D is uncertain. The CDR3 runs 14 residues. CDR1 is KGHSH, CDR2 LQKENI, per germline. V lost 3 bases, J lost 4 bases, and 9 bases lay in between. The CDR3 DNA sequence: TGTGCCAGCTCACCCGGCCTTACCACCGGGGAGCTGTTTTTT. Residues: CASSPGLTTGELFF.

Many counts were recorded for this clonotype. V is TRBV10-3 and J is TRBJ1-5; D remains unclear. This CDR3 contains 13 residues. Per germline, CDR1 ENHRY and CDR2 SYGVKD. V lost 7 bases, J lost 0 bases, and 7 bases lay in between. As DNA, the CDR3 is TGTGCCATCAAGGGAGATAGCAATCAGCCCCAGCATTTT. Translating it yields CAIKGDSNQPQHF.

This clonotype came up many times. The chain recombines TRBV19 with TRBJ2-5; D uncertain. V was pared by 1 base and J by 0 bases, with 9 bases between. This CDR3 has 15 residues. Germline V CDR1 and CDR2: LNHDA, SQIVND (reference sequence). This chain's CDR3 is CASSIGQQYQETQYF. CDR3 in DNA: TGTGCCAGTAGTATAGGTCAACAGTACCAAGAGACCCAGTACTTC.

This clonotype was recorded a few times. V usage is TRBV7-2 and J usage is TRBJ2-7; 7 nucleotides match TRBD1. Germline V gene sequence: CDR1 SGHTA, CDR2 FQGNSA. There are 14 residues in the CDR3. Losses at the gene ends were 8 bases for V and 3 bases for J; bases not matched to a gene: 10. The CDR3 is CASSRGRQGYEQYF. CDR3 DNA sequence: TGTGCCAGCTCTAGGGGGCGACAGGGCTACGAGCAGTACTTC.

This chain connects TRBV5-8 to TRBJ2-3; the match to TRBD1 covers 10 bases. Germline CDR1 SGHTS, CDR2 YDEGEE. The CDR3 is 15 amino acids. J was trimmed by 5 bases and V by 4 bases; bases with no gene match: 7. The DNA of the CDR3 is TGTGCCAGCAGCCGGAGGGACAGGGGATTAGATACGCAGTATTTT. Its translation is CASSRRDRGLDTQYF.

In this sample, this clonotype turned up many times. The chain couples TRBV11-1 to TRBJ1-1; the D gene is possibly TRBD1 (5 bases). Germline V gene sequence: CDR1 SGHAT, CDR2 FQDESV (reference sequence). Trimming removed 5 bases from V and 11 bases from J, with 18 bases in between. This CDR3 region has 13 residues. The CDR3 region has the DNA TGTGCCAGCAGCCGTAACCGCGGGGGGTCGGCTTTCTTT. Its protein is CASSRNRGGSAFF.

The sample holds a few counts of this clonotype. The chain has TRBV5-8 and TRBJ2-1, with D possibly called TRBD1 or TRBD2 (5 bases each). In germline, CDR1 is SGHTS, CDR2 YDEGEE. CDR3 length: 14 amino acids. The germline V and J ends were trimmed by 4 bases and 8 bases, with 16 bases remaining between them. Written as DNA, the CDR3 is TGTGCCAGCAGCGGACGACGAGGGGTTCATGAGCAGTTCTTC. It codes for CASSGRRGVHEQFF.

In this sample, this clonotype is medium-sized (0.01 to 0.1%). The chain carries TRBV11-2 and TRBJ1-1, with a possible D match to TRBD1 (5 bases). This CDR3 comprises 13 residues. Trimming took off 5 bases at V and 1 base at J, with 8 bases between the two ends. Germline V gene sequence: CDR1 SGHAT, CDR2 FQNNGV. This CDR3 is CASSADRNTEAFF. The CDR3 nucleotides are TGTGCCAGCAGCGCAGACAGGAACACTGAAGCTTTCTTT.

This clonotype was recorded at least ten times. The chain is built from TRBV12-3 or TRBV12-4 and TRBJ1-1, with D perhaps TRBD1 (5 bases). V lost 8 bases and J lost 5, with 12 bases in between. This CDR3 comprises 12 residues. The CDR3 spells CASGTGGTEAFF. CDR3 in DNA: TGTGCCAGCGGAACTGGGGGTACTGAAGCTTTCTTT.

This clonotype was seen repeatedly, ten times or more. This chain joins TRBV6-1 and TRBJ1-1; 7 bases fit TRBD1. This CDR3 region has 13 residues. Trimming removed 6 bases from V and 4 bases from J; junction bases left unmatched: 5. CDR1 MNHNS and CDR2 SASEGT come from the germline V gene. CDR3 DNA: TGTGCCAGCAGAGACAGGGATTCCACTGAAGCTTTCTTT. This sequence encodes CASRDRDSTEAFF.

As concerns this clonotype: A much larger clonotype is one base distant, so this may be a read error. V usage is TRBV5-1 and J usage is TRBJ2-6; the D is unclear. The CDR3 sequence is 14 residues long. The germline V gene has CDR1 SGHRS and CDR2 YFSETQ. V was pared by 5 bases and J by 2 bases, with 8 bases between. DNA for the CDR3: TGCGCCAGCAGTTGGGGTACTGGGGCCAACGTCCTGACTTTC. This encodes CASSWGTGANVLTF.

This clonotype was observed a handful of times. V gene TRBV7-8 combines with J gene TRBJ2-1; D remains unclear. The germline V gene has CDR1 SGHVS and CDR2 FQNEAQ. V gave up 1 base and J gave up 5 bases, with 12 bases separating them. This CDR3 is built from 15 residues. The CDR3 DNA sequence: TGTGCCAGCAGCTTAGGTCGCACCCGGCACAATGAGCAGTTCTTC. The encoded protein is CASSLGRTRHNEQFF.

Ten or more counts support this clonotype. The rearrangement links TRBV9 to TRBJ2-1; TRBD1 matches 8 bases. The CDR3 totals 16 residues. The V segment lost 4 bases and the J segment 0 bases; nucleotides outside the gene matches: 6. Germline V gives CDR1 SGDLS, CDR2 YYNGEE. The CDR3 coding sequence is TGTGCCAGCAGCCCCCGGACAGGGAGCTCCTACAATGAGCAGTTCTTC. Residues: CASSPRTGSSYNEQFF.

This clonotype was observed at least ten times. The V gene is TRBV18, the J gene TRBJ1-1; unclear D gene. V was pared by 0 bases and J by 11 bases, with 10 bases between. The CDR3 consists of 12 residues. Germline CDR1 and CDR2: KGHSH and LQKENI. The CDR3, as DNA: TGTGCCAGCTCACCACCGTCGAGAGAGGCTTTCTTT. It specifies CASSPPSREAFF.

This clonotype was recorded at least ten times. DNA of the CDR3: TGTGCCAGTAGATCGGACAGGGAGGATTCACCCCTCCACTTT. It is translated as CASRSDREDSPLHF. V gene TRBV19 combines with J gene TRBJ1-6; 8 positions agree with TRBD1. Germline V gene data show CDR1 as LNHDA and CDR2 as SQIVND (reference sequence). The CDR3 has 14 residues. V shed 6 bases, J shed 8 bases, and the junction held 6 bases outside the gene matches.

This clonotype was picked up many times. The chain couples TRBV20-1 to TRBJ2-1; the match to TRBD2 covers 8 bases. This CDR3 is 15 amino acids long. V shed 0 bases and J 6 bases; nucleotides not matched to a gene: 7. CDR1 and CDR2 (germline): DFQATT, SNEGSKA (reference sequence). CDR3 bases: TGCAGTGCTAGAGATTCAGCGGGGGTATCCAATGAGCAGTTCTTC. Amino acids: CSARDSAGVSNEQFF.

At least ten counts were recorded for this clonotype. The rearrangement uses TRBV3-1 and TRBJ2-7; no definite D call. V was trimmed by 1 base and J by 6 bases, leaving 13 bases between them. This CDR3 has 14 residues. Germline CDR1 LGHDT, CDR2 YNNKEL (reference sequence). The CDR3 loop is CASSQALITGEQYF. The CDR3 DNA reads as TGTGCCAGCAGCCAAGCTTTAATTACGGGCGAGCAGTACTTC.

Many counts were recorded for this clonotype. The chain combines TRBV28 with TRBJ2-3, with 7 nucleotides matching TRBD2. Germline V lookup: CDR1 MDHEN, CDR2 SYDVKM. After removal of 6 bases from V and 4 bases from J, the junction contained 7 bases not matched to a gene. The CDR3 has 14 residues. CDR3 protein: CASSPSGEADTQYF. The CDR3 DNA sequence: TGTGCCAGCAGCCCAAGCGGGGAGGCAGATACGCAGTATTTT. The whole variable domain, filled in from reference TRBV28 and TRBJ2-3, reads DVKVTQSSRYLVKRTGEKVFLECVQDMDHENMFWYRQDPGLGLRLIYFSYDVKMKEKGDIPEGYSVSREKKERFSLILESASTNQTSMYLCASSPSGEADTQYFGPGTRLTVL.